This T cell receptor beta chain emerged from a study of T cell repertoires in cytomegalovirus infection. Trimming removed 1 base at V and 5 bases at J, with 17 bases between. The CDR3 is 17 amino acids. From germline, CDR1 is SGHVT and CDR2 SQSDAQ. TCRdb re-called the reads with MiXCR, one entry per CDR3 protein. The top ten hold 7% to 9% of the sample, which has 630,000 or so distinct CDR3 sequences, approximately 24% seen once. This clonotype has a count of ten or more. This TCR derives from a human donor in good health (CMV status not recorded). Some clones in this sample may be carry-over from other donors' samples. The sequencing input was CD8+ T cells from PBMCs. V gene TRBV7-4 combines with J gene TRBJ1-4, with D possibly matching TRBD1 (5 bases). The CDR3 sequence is CASSLGTFGALNEKLFF. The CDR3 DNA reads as TGTGCCAGCAGCTTAGGGACGTTCGGGGCTCTAAATGAAAAACTGTTTTTT.